The present T cell receptor (beta chain) was sequenced within a study of blood T cell repertoires in COVID-19. As for the study in general: Both acute and convalescent COVID-19 samples were obtained from the United States, Italy and Spain.

Per the study methods: Scientists estimated how many nucleated cells there were by amplifying reference gene primers. Assay used: immunoSEQ multiplex PCR; TCRdb lists only in-frame clones, some missing. V, J and clone size are taken as reported in that table, and D and trimming were inferred from the DNA itself. The profile covers 230,000 or so clones, with 70% to 90% appearing a single time and about 2.5% taken by the ten largest. This clone occurred once. Germline V gives CDR1 SGHRS, CDR2 YFSETQ. CDR3 length: 16 residues. Trimming left V 4 bases short and J 4 bases short, with 20 bases between. Clinical histories supplied by participants themselves formed the basis of cohort assignment.

The chain carries TRBV5-1 and TRBJ1-2, with D perhaps TRBD1 (6 bases). The sequence derives from a woman aged 40 to 50 with acute COVID-19. Sample: PBMCs or T cells enriched from blood (not recorded which). CDR3 loop: CASSVSEGGNGYGYTF. DNA of the CDR3: TGCGCCAGCAGCGTGTCGGAAGGGGGTAATGGCTATGGCTACACCTTC.